This T cell receptor beta chain is drawn from a study of cytomegalovirus exposure and HLA in healthy donors. As to this clone: Its antigen is unknown.

13 Jbeta primers and 60 Vbeta primers were used for the PCR. Assay: immunoSEQ multiplex PCR; the TCRdb copy retains only in-frame clones and omits some. The data show over 150,000 clones, about three quarters seen once. The V gene's germline CDR1 is KGHSH and CDR2 LQKENI. J lost 3 bases, V lost 3 bases, and 4 bases had no gene match. This CDR3 region has 15 residues. Study findings and constraints: For most TCR beta V segments, an earlier analysis put the productive rate at about 87% or about 30% of the time.

Each donor's status was that of a healthy bone marrow donor. The sample comprised PBMCs. This sequence was found in a woman aged 30 to 39 in good health and CMV-seronegative. This chain links TRBV18 with TRBJ2-5; TRBD1 matches at 10 bases. The CDR3 coding sequence is TGTGCCAGCTCACCGGGGACAGGGGACGAAGAGACCCAGTACTTC. It is translated as CASSPGTGDEETQYF. The entire variable domain, with the rest obtained from reference TRBV18 and TRBJ2-5, is as follows: NAGVMQNPRHLVRRRGQEARLRCSPMKGHSHVYWYRQLPEEGLKFMVYLQKENIIDESGMPKERFSAEFPKEGPSILRIQQVVRGDSAAYFCASSPGTGDEETQYFGPGTRLLVL.